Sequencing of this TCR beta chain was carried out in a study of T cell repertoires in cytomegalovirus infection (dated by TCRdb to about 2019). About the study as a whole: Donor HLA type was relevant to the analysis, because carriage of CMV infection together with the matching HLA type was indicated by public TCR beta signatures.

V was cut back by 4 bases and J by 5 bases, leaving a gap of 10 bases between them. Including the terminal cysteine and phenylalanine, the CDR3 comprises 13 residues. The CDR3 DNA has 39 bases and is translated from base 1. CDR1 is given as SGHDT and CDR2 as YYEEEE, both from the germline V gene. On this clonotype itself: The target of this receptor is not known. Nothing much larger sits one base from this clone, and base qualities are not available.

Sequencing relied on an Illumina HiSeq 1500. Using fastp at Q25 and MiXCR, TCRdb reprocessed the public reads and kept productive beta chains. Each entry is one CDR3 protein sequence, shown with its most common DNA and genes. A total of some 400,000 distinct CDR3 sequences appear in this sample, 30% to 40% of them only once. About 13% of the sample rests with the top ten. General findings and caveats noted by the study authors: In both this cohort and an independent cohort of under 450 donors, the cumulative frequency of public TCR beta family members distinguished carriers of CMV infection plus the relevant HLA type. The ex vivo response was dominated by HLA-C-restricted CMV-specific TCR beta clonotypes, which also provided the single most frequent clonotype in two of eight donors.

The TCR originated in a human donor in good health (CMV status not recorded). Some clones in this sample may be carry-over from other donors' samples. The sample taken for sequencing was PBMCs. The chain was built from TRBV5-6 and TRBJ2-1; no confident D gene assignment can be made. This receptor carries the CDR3 CASSRSINNEQFF. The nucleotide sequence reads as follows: TGTGCCAGCAGCCGCTCAATAAACAATGAGCAGTTCTTC. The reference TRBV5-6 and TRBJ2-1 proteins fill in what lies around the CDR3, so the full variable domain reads DAGVTQSPTHLIKTRGQQVTLRCSPKSGHDTVSWYQQALGQGPQFIFQYYEEEERQRGNFPDRFSGHQFPNYSSELNVNALLLGDSALYLCASSRSINNEQFFGPGTRLTVL.